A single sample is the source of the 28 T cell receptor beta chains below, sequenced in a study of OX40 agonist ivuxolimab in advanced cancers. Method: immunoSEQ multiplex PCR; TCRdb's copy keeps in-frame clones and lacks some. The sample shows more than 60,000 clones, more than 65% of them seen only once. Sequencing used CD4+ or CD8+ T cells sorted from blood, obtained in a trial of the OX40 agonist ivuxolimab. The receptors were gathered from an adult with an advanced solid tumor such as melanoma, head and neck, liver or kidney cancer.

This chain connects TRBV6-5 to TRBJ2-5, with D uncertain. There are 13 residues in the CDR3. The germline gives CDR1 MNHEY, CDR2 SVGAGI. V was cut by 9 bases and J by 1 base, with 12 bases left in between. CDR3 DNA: TGTGCCAGTACGGACGGGTCCCAAGAGACCCAGTACTTC. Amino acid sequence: CASTDGSQETQYF.

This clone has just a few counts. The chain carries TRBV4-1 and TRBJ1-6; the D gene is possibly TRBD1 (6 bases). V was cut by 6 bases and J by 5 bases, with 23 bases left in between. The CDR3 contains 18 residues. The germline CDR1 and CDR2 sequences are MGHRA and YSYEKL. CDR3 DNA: TGCGCCAGCAGTCGAGATATAGGGTCAGGGGCTAATAATTCACCCCTCCACTTT. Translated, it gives CASSRDIGSGANNSPLHF.

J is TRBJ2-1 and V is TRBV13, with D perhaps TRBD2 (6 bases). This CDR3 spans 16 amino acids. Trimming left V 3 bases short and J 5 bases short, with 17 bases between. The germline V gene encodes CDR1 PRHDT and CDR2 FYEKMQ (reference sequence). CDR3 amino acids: CASSFAGRGAHNEQFF. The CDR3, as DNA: TGTGCCAGCAGCTTTGCCGGTCGCGGGGCACACAATGAGCAGTTCTTC.

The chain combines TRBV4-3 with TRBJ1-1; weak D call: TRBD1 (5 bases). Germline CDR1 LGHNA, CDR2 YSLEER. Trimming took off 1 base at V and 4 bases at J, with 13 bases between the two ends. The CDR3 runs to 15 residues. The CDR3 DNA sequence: TGCGCCAGCAGCCAAGTAGGGGCCGGAGGCACTGAAGCTTTCTTT. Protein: CASSQVGAGGTEAFF.

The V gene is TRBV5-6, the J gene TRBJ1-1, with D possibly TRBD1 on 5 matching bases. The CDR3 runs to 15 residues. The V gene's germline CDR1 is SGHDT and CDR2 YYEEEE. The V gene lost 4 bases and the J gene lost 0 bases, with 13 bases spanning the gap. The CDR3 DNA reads TGTGCCAGCAGCACCGGGACGTACATGAACACTGAAGCTTTCTTT. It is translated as CASSTGTYMNTEAFF.

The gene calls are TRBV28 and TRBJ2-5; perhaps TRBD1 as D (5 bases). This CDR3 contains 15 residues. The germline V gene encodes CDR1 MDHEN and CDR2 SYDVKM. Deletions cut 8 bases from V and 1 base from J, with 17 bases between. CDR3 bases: TGTGCCAGCCGGGTCCCCCAGGGCCCCCAAGAGACCCAGTACTTC. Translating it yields CASRVPQGPQETQYF.

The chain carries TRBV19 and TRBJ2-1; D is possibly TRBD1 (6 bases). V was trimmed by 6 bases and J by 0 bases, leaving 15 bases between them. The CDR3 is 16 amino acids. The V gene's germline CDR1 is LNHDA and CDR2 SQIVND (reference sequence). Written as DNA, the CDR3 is TGTGCCAGTAGAGAACAGGGAGTAAGCTCCTACAATGAGCAGTTCTTC. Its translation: CASREQGVSSYNEQFF.

The CDR3 reads CASSSHLTSGGYTF. The CDR3 nucleotides are TGTGCCAGCAGCTCTCACCTGACATCCGGGGGCTACACCTTC. The chain uses TRBV7-9 and TRBJ1-2; D not resolved. The CDR3 is 14 amino acids. Trimming removed 4 bases from V and 8 bases from J, with 17 bases in between. Germline V gene lookup returns CDR1 SEHNR and CDR2 FQNEAQ (reference sequence).

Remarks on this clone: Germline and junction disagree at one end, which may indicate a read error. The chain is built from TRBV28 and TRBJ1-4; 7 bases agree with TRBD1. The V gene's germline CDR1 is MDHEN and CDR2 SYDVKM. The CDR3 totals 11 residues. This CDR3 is CASSQRDSMDF. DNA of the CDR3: TGTGCCAGCAGTCAAAGGGACAGCATGGACTTT. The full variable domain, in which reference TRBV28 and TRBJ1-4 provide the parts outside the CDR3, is DVKVTQSSRYLVKRTGEKVFLECVQDMDHENMFWYRQDPGLGLRLIYFSYDVKMKEKGDIPEGYSVSREKKERFSLILESASTNQTSMYLCASSQRDSMDFGSGTQLSVL.

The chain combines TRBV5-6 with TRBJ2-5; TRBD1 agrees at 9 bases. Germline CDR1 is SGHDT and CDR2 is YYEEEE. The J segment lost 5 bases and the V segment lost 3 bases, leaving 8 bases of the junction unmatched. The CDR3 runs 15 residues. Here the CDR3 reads CASSSLDRGYETQYF. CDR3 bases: TGTGCCAGCAGCTCCTTGGACAGGGGATACGAGACCCAGTACTTC.

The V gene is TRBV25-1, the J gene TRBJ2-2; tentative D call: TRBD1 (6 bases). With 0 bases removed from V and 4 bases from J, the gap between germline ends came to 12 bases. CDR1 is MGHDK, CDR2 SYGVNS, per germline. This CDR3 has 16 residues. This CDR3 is CASSEYGTGSTGELFF. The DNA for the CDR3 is TGTGCCAGCAGTGAATATGGTACAGGGAGCACCGGGGAGCTGTTTTTT. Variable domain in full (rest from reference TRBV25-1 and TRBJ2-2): EADIYQTPRYLVIGTGKKITLECSQTMGHDKMYWYQQDPGMELHLIHYSYGVNSTEKGDLSSESTVSRIRTEHFPLTLESARPSHTSQYLCASSEYGTGSTGELFFGEGSRLTVL.

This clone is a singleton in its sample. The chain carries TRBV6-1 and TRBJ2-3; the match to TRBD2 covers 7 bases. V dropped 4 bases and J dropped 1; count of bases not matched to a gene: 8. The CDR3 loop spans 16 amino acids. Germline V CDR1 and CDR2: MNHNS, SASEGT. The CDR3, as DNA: TGTGCCAGCAGTGGTATGCCGAGCGGGGGCACAGATACGCAGTATTTT. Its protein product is CASSGMPSGGTDTQYF.

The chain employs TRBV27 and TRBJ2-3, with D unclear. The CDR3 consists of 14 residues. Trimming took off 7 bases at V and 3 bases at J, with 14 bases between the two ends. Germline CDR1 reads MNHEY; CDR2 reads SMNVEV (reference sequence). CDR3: CASTPGLVTDTQYF. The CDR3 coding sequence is TGTGCCAGCACCCCGGGTCTGGTAACAGATACGCAGTATTTT.

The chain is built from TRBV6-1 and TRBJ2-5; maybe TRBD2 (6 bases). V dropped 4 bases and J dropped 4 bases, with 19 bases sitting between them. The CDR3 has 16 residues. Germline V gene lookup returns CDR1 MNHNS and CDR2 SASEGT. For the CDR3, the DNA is TGTGCCAGCAGTGGTACCTTGGGGGGTGGGTCAGAGACCCAGTACTTC. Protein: CASSGTLGGGSETQYF.

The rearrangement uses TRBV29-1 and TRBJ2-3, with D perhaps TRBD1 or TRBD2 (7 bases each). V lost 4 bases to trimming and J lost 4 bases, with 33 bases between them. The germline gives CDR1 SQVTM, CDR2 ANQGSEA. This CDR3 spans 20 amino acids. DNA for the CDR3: TGCAGCGTTGGTCCTTTCTGCCGAAATAAACCCAGGGGGGGGGCAGATACGCAGTATTTT. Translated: CSVGPFCRNKPRGGADTQYF.

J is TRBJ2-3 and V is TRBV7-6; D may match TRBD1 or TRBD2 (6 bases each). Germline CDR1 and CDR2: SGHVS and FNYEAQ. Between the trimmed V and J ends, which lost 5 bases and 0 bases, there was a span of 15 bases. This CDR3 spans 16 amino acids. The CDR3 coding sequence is TGTGCCAGCAGCCCCCTAGGGGGGCCTAGCACAGATACGCAGTATTTT. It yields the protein CASSPLGGPSTDTQYF.

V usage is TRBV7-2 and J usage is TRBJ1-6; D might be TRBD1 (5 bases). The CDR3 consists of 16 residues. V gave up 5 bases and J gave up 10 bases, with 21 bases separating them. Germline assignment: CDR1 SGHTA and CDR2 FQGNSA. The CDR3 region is CASSGGGAGTYSPLHF. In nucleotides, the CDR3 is TGTGCCAGCAGCGGAGGTGGTGCAGGGACTTACTCACCCCTCCACTTT.

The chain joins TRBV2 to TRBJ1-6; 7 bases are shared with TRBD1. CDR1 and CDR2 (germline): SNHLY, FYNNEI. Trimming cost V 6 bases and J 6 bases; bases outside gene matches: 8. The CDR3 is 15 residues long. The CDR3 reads CASSGDRAINSPLHF. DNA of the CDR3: TGTGCCAGCAGCGGTGACAGGGCCATTAATTCACCCCTCCACTTT.

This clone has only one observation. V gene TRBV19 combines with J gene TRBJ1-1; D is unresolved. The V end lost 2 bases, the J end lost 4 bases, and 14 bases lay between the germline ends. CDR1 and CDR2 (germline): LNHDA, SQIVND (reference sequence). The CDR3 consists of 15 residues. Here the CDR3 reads CASSITDGYGTEAFF. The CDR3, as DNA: TGTGCCAGTAGTATAACGGACGGGTACGGCACTGAAGCTTTCTTT.

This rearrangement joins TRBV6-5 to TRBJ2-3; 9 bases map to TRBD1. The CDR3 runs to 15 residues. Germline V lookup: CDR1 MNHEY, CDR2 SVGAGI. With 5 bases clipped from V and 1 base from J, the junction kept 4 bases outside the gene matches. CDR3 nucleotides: TGTGCCAGCAGTAATTGGGACAGGGGCACAGATACGCAGTATTTT. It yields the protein CASSNWDRGTDTQYF.

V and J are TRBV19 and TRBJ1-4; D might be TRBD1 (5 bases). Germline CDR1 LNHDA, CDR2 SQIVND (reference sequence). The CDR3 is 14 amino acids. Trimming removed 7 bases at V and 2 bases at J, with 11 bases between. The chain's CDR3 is CASNSGHTNEKLFF. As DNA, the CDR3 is TGTGCCAGTAACTCCGGACATACTAATGAAAAACTGTTTTTT.

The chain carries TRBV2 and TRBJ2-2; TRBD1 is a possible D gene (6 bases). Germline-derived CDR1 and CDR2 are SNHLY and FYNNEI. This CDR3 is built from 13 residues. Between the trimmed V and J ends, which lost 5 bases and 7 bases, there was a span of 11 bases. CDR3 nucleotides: TGTGCCAGCAGTACACAGGGCGGCGGGGAGCTGTTTTTT. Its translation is CASSTQGGGELFF.

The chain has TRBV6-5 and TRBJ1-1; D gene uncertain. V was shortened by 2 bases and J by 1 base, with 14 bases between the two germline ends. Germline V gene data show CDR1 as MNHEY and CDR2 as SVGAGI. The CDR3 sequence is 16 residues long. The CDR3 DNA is TGTGCCAGCAGTTACAGGTCGGCAGGCACGAACACTGAAGCTTTCTTT. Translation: CASSYRSAGTNTEAFF.

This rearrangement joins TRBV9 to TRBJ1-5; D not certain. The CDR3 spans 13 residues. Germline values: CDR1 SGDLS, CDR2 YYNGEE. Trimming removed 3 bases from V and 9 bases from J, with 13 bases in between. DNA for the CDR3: TGTGCCAGCAGCGCTGGACCGAACCGGCCCCAGCATTTT. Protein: CASSAGPNRPQHF.

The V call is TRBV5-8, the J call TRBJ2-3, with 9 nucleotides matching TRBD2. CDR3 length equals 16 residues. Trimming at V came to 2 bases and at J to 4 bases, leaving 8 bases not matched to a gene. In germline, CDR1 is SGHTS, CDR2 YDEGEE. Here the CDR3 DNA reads TGTGCCAGCAGCTTCGTACCTAGCGGGGCCGCAGATACGCAGTATTTT. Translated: CASSFVPSGAADTQYF.

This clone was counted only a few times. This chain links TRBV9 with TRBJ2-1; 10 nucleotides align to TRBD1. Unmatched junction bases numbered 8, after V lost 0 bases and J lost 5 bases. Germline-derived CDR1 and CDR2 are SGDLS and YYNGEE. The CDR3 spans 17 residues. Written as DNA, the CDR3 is TGTGCCAGCAGCGTAGACCCCGGGACAGGGGTTAACAATGAGCAGTTCTTC. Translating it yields CASSVDPGTGVNNEQFF. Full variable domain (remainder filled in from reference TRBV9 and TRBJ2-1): DSGVTQTPKHLITATGQRVTLRCSPRSGDLSVYWYQQSLDQGLQFLIQYYNGEERAKGNILERFSAQQFPDLHSELNLSSLELGDSALYFCASSVDPGTGVNNEQFFGPGTRLTVL.

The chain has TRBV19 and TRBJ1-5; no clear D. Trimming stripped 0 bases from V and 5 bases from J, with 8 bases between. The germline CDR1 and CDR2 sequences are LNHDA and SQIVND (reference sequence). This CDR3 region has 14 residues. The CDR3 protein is CASSIDRQDQPQHF. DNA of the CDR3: TGTGCCAGTAGTATAGATCGCCAGGATCAGCCCCAGCATTTT.

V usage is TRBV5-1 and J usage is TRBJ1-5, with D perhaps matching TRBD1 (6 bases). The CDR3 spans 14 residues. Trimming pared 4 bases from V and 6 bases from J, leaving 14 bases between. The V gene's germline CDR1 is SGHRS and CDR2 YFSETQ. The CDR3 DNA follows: TGCGCCAGCAGCCCTGGGGGGGCGGCTCAGCCCCAGCATTTT. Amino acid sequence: CASSPGGAAQPQHF.